The text below deals with one T cell receptor (beta chain). The sample comes from a study of shared clonotypes between healthy human individuals. Germline V CDR1 and CDR2: MDHEN, SYDVKM. Trimming left V 4 bases short and J 0 bases short, with 13 bases between. The CDR3 contains 15 residues. This table comes from immunoSEQ multiplex PCR, and its TCRdb copy is limited to in-frame clones, with some not included. The table lists about 2.4 million clones, 93% of them singletons, with more than 0.35% in the top ten. Splitting of CD4+ cells produced CD45RA+ naive and CD45RA-negative memory subsets. The source material was naive CD4+ T cells from PBMCs. Subset: CD45RA+ positively selected. V usage is TRBV28 and J usage is TRBJ2-7, with D maybe TRBD1 (6 bases). This clonotype was sampled from a man between 18 and 29 years old in good health. Some clones in this sample may be carry-over from other donors' samples. CDR3 sequence: CASSSTGSNSYEQYF. Here the CDR3 DNA reads TGTGCCAGCAGTTCCACAGGGTCTAACTCCTACGAGCAGTACTTC.